Listed here are 25 T cell receptor beta chains from one sample, sequenced in a study of blood T cell repertoires in COVID-19. Clones were sequenced by immunoSEQ multiplex PCR, and TCRdb holds only the in-frame ones, with some missing. Here the sample spans some 150,000 clones, over 65% being singletons. The source material was peripheral blood. These receptors were collected from a human donor in a cohort sampled during active COVID-19.

CDR3 region: CASRGGTGGFYEQYF. DNA for the CDR3: TGTGCCAGCAGAGGGGGGACAGGGGGCTTCTACGAGCAGTACTTC. This chain connects TRBV28 to TRBJ2-7; 12 nucleotides align to TRBD1. With 6 bases clipped from V and 3 bases from J, the junction kept 6 bases outside the gene matches. The V gene's germline CDR1 is MDHEN and CDR2 SYDVKM. The CDR3 consists of 15 residues.

The chain recombines TRBV5-6 with TRBJ2-2; D unclear. Trimming pared 2 bases from V and 7 bases from J, leaving 12 bases between. This CDR3 region has 14 residues. Germline V lookup: CDR1 SGHDT, CDR2 YYEEEE. CDR3 in DNA: TGTGCCAGCAGCTTAGGAGTAGCTAACGGGGAGCTGTTTTTT. This gives the protein CASSLGVANGELFF.

The genes are TRBV21-1 and TRBJ2-3; the table's TRBD2 call for D was not verified on the DNA. TRBV21-1 is labeled a pseudogene. The CDR3 extends over 18 amino acids. The CDR3 loop reads CASSKGVLPRRNTDTQYF. The DNA for the CDR3 is TGTGCCAGCAGCAAAGGAGTCCTTCCCCGCCGTAACACAGATACGCAGTATTTT.

This chain connects TRBV18 to TRBJ2-2; D unclear. Germline V gene data show CDR1 as KGHSH and CDR2 as LQKENI. Trimming left V 2 bases short and J 6 bases short, with 10 bases between. This CDR3 is 14 amino acids long. The CDR3 is CASSPSRAPGELFF. In DNA, the CDR3 is TGTGCCAGCTCACCAAGTAGAGCACCCGGGGAGCTGTTTTTT.

The rearrangement joins TRBV19 to TRBJ1-3, with TRBD1 matching over 7 bases. Germline CDR1 reads LNHDA; CDR2 reads SQIVND (reference sequence). J was trimmed by 4 bases and V by 6 bases; bases with no gene match: 12. The CDR3 is 16 residues long. The CDR3 DNA reads TGTGCCAGTAGGGGTTGGGACAGCAGTCCGGGAAACACCATATATTTT. The encoded protein is CASRGWDSSPGNTIYF.

V is TRBV12-3 or TRBV12-4 and J is TRBJ1-5; 9 nucleotides align to TRBD1. The CDR3 covers 12 residues. Unmatched junction bases numbered 2, after V lost 5 bases and J lost 9 bases. Here the CDR3 DNA reads TGTGCCAGCAGTGAGGACAGGGGGCCCCAGCATTTT. Translating gives CASSEDRGPQHF.

About this clone: The sample carries other DNA sequences with the same CDR3. J is TRBJ2-2 and V is TRBV3-1 (or the pseudogene TRBV3-2); D perhaps matches TRBD2 (6 bases). The CDR3 is 15 amino acids. Germline CDR1 LGHDT, CDR2 YNNKEL (reference sequence). The V gene lost 1 base and the J gene lost 1 base, with 7 bases spanning the gap. CDR3 DNA: TGTGCCAGCAGCCAAGGACTAGAGAACACCGGGGAGCTGTTTTTT. Translation gives CASSQGLENTGELFF.

The chain is built from TRBV6-6 and TRBJ2-3, with no clear D. The ends were cut back, 6 bases at V and 2 bases at J, with 12 bases in the middle. Germline CDR1 and CDR2: MNHNY and SVGAGI (reference sequence). The CDR3 sequence is 14 residues long. In DNA, the CDR3 is TGTGCCAGCAGCAGGTTTACGGACACAGATACGCAGTATTTT. Its protein is CASSRFTDTDTQYF.

The J gene is TRBJ1-2, the V gene TRBV7-9; D is undetermined. The CDR3 contains 15 residues. Germline V gene sequence: CDR1 SEHNR, CDR2 FQNEAQ (reference sequence). The V gene lost 5 bases and the J gene lost 4 bases, with 17 bases spanning the gap. This chain's CDR3 is CASSAASQAVYGYTF. The DNA of the CDR3 is TGTGCCAGCAGCGCCGCTAGCCAGGCAGTCTATGGCTACACCTTC. The full variable domain, in which reference TRBV7-9 and TRBJ1-2 provide the parts outside the CDR3, is DTGVSQNPRHKITKRGQNVTFRCDPISEHNRLYWYRQTLGQGPEFLTYFQNEAQLEKSRLLSDRFSAERPKGSFSTLEIQRTEQGDSAMYLCASSAASQAVYGYTFGSGTRLTVV.

This sequence joins TRBV7-2 and TRBJ2-1; 14 bases map to TRBD2. Looked up from germline, CDR1 is SGHTA and CDR2 is FQGNSA. The trim removed 4 bases at V and 10 bases at J, leaving 9 bases unmatched. The CDR3 is made up of 16 amino acids. CDR3 sequence (DNA): TGTGCCAGCAGCTATCCGGGACTAGCGGGGGCAGGGGAGCAGTTCTTC. Amino acid sequence: CASSYPGLAGAGEQFF.

The genes are TRBV4-2 and TRBJ2-3; tentative D call: TRBD2 (6 bases). Trimming removed 0 bases at V and 4 bases at J, with 17 bases between. From germline, CDR1 is LGHNA and CDR2 YNFKEQ. The CDR3 has 17 amino acids. CDR3 sequence reads: CASSQDGPAGLSDTQYF. The CDR3 DNA follows: TGTGCCAGCAGCCAAGATGGACCAGCGGGCCTTTCAGATACGCAGTATTTT.

The chain carries TRBV6-1 and TRBJ2-2, with 8 positions matching TRBD1. Germline CDR1 reads MNHNS; CDR2 reads SASEGT. V gave up 2 bases and J gave up 3 bases; unmatched junction bases: 5. This CDR3 contains 16 residues. As DNA, the CDR3 is TGTGCCAGCAGTGAATCGGGACAGGCCTACACCGGGGAGCTGTTTTTT. Translated, it gives CASSESGQAYTGELFF.

This chain connects TRBV7-3 to TRBJ2-1; D is perhaps TRBD2 (6 bases). The V end lost 3 bases, the J end lost 8 bases, and 11 bases lay between the germline ends. The CDR3 has 13 amino acids. CDR1 is SGHTA, CDR2 FQGTGA, per germline. In nucleotides, the CDR3 is TGTGCCAGCAGCTTGTCCGGGGACTATGAGCAGTTCTTC. Translation gives CASSLSGDYEQFF.

This clone came up once. The chain is built from TRBV29-1 and TRBJ1-1, with 8 bases fitting TRBD1. J gave up 4 bases and V 4 bases, and 5 bases lay outside the gene matches. CDR1 is SQVTM and CDR2 is ANQGSEA in the germline V gene. CDR3 length: 13 residues. Written as DNA, the CDR3 is TGCAGCGTTGCCCAGGGGGCCCTCACTGAAGCTTTCTTT. Its protein is CSVAQGALTEAFF.

This clone is a singleton in its sample. The sample carries other DNA sequences with the same CDR3. The V call is TRBV5-1, the J call TRBJ2-3; a weak D match, TRBD2 (6 bases). CDR3 length equals 14 residues. The germline V gene has CDR1 SGHRS and CDR2 YFSETQ. The V and J ends lost 0 bases and 2 bases respectively, with 7 bases between them. CDR3 coding DNA: TGCGCCAGCAGCTTGGCGGGGGACACAGATACGCAGTATTTT. Protein sequence: CASSLAGDTDTQYF. The full variable domain, its missing parts supplied by reference TRBV5-1 and TRBJ2-3, is KAGVTQTPRYLIKTRGQQVTLSCSPISGHRSVSWYQQTPGQGLQFLFEYFSETQRNKGNFPGRFSGRQFSNSRSEMNVSTLELGDSALYLCASSLAGDTDTQYFGPGTRLTVL.

The CDR3 loop is CASSLYAASSYNEQFF. Here the CDR3 DNA reads TGCGCCAGCAGCTTGTATGCGGCGAGCTCCTACAATGAGCAGTTCTTC. This rearrangement joins TRBV5-1 to TRBJ2-1; D is unclear. Per germline, CDR1 SGHRS and CDR2 YFSETQ. V shed 1 base and J shed 0 bases, with 11 bases lying between them. The CDR3 has 16 residues.

The J gene is TRBJ1-1, the V gene TRBV4-2; perhaps TRBD1 as D (5 bases). The germline V gene encodes CDR1 LGHNA and CDR2 YNFKEQ. V shed 5 bases and J shed 5 bases, with 24 bases lying between them. The CDR3 is 17 amino acids. The CDR3 sequence is CASSFGSGRALITEAFF. In nucleotides, the CDR3 is TGTGCCAGCAGCTTCGGCTCGGGCAGGGCATTAATTACTGAAGCTTTCTTT.

The rearrangement joins TRBV7-8 to TRBJ2-7; D is undetermined. This CDR3 has 14 amino acids. Trimming left V 1 base short and J 2 bases short, with 9 bases between. Per the germline V gene, CDR1 is SGHVS and CDR2 is FQNEAQ. The CDR3 spells CASSLGVTTYEQYF. The CDR3 nucleotides are TGTGCCAGCAGCTTAGGCGTTACCACCTACGAGCAGTACTTC.

The V and J genes are TRBV5-4 and TRBJ1-1; TRBD1 might be the D (5 bases). V was cut by 4 bases and J by 1 base, with 17 bases left in between. The CDR3 runs 16 residues. The germline V gene has CDR1 SGHNT and CDR2 YYREEE (reference sequence). As DNA, the CDR3 is TGTGCCAGCAGCCCGGGCGGGGCTCGGGGGAACACTGAAGCTTTCTTT. This translates into CASSPGGARGNTEAFF.

The table lists this clone with a few counts. The V and J genes are TRBV7-8 and TRBJ1-5; TRBD1 agrees at 9 bases. CDR1 is SGHVS and CDR2 is FQNEAQ in the germline V gene. CDR3 size: 14 residues. V lost 8 bases and J lost 6; bases outside the gene matches: 8. The CDR3 loop is CASVSGTGPQPQHF. CDR3 DNA: TGTGCCAGCGTTTCCGGGACAGGGCCTCAGCCCCAGCATTTT.

CDR3 nucleotide sequence: TGTGCCAGCAGCTTAGCGACCGGCAGGGGGCAGAGGTACAATGAGCAGTTCTTC. Translation gives CASSLATGRGQRYNEQFF. The chain carries TRBV11-1 and TRBJ2-1; TRBD1 matches at 8 bases. Looked up from germline, CDR1 is SGHAT and CDR2 is FQDESV (reference sequence). CDR3 size: 18 residues. J lost 4 bases, V lost 0 bases, and 11 bases had no gene match.

CDR3 residues: CASSFLPPGLAGGVDEQFF. CDR3 in DNA: TGTGCCAGCAGTTTCCTACCCCCCGGACTAGCGGGAGGGGTGGATGAGCAGTTCTTC. The chain couples TRBV27 to TRBJ2-1; 15 nucleotides line up with TRBD2. This CDR3 has 19 residues. CDR1 is MNHEY, CDR2 SMNVEV, per germline (reference sequence). The J segment lost 8 bases and the V segment lost 3 bases, leaving 14 bases of the junction unmatched.

The chain couples TRBV19 to TRBJ1-5, with a tentative D call TRBD1 (6 bases). The germline V and J ends were trimmed by 4 bases and 8 bases, with 12 bases remaining between them. The CDR3 contains 13 residues. Germline CDR1 reads LNHDA; CDR2 reads SQIVND (reference sequence). In DNA, the CDR3 is TGTGCCAGTAGTACGCACAGGGATGAGCCCCAGCATTTT. This encodes CASSTHRDEPQHF.

This chain joins TRBV6-2 or TRBV6-3 and TRBJ2-3, with 8 bases matching TRBD2. CDR3 length: 14 residues. Germline V CDR1 and CDR2: MNHEY, SVGEGT. V was clipped by 5 bases and J by 6 bases; unmatched bases: 7. CDR3: CASSALADHDTQYF. In nucleotides, the CDR3 is TGTGCCAGCAGTGCACTAGCGGACCACGATACGCAGTATTTT.

This chain joins TRBV7-9 and TRBJ1-1; D call uncertain. This CDR3 spans 13 amino acids. The V end was cut by 0 bases, the J end by 5 bases, with 7 bases between. CDR1 and CDR2 (germline): SEHNR, FQNEAQ (reference sequence). The CDR3 sequence: CASSLASETEAFF. CDR3 DNA sequence: TGTGCCAGCAGCTTAGCCTCGGAGACTGAAGCTTTCTTT.